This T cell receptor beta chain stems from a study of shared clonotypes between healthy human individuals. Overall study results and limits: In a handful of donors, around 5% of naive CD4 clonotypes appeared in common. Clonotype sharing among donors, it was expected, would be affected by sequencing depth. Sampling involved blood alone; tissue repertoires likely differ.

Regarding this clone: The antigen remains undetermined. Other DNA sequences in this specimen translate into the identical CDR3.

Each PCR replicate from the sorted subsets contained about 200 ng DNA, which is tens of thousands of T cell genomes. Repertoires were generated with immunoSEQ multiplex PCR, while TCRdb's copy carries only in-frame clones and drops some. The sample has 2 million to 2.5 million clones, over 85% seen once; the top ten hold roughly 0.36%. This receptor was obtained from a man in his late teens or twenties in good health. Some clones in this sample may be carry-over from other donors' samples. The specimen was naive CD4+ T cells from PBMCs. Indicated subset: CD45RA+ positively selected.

CDR3 DNA sequence: TGCGCCAGCAGCTTGGCAGGGGGATCCTACGAGCAGTACTTC. Translating it yields CASSLAGGSYEQYF. The genes are TRBV5-1 and TRBJ2-7, with 7 bases lining up with TRBD1. The germline gives CDR1 SGHRS, CDR2 YFSETQ. The CDR3 length is 14 residues. With 0 bases clipped from V and 1 base from J, the junction kept 1 base outside the gene matches.